These T cell receptor beta chains were read from a single sample in a study of technical replicates of blood from a few donors. Repertoires were generated with immunoSEQ multiplex PCR, while TCRdb's copy carries only in-frame clones and drops some. The profile shows about 73,000 clones, 93% of them singletons. Input material: T cells isolated from PBMCs. The receptors come from a human donor in good health. CDR3s include the opening cysteine and the closing phenylalanine or tryptophan. Fields, in order: clone size, J gene, D gene, V gene, CDR3 protein. A D gene is named only where the DNA matches it firmly. Not all rows give a size; the values are once, few, many and, for expanded clones, a class.

clone size: -; J gene: TRBJ2-1; D gene: TRBD2; V gene: TRBV10-3; CDR3 protein: CAISESGEGPGHDEQFF
clone size: -; J gene: TRBJ2-1; D gene: TRBD2; V gene: TRBV7-6; CDR3 protein: CASSLTSGNYNEQFF
clone size: -; J gene: TRBJ1-1; D gene: -; V gene: TRBV11-2; CDR3 protein: CASSYTPRGKNTEAFF
clone size: -; J gene: TRBJ1-5; D gene: -; V gene: TRBV7-8; CDR3 protein: CASSPLGGGQPQHF
clone size: -; J gene: TRBJ1-2; D gene: -; V gene: TRBV11-2; CDR3 protein: CASSHRLTNYGYTF
clone size: once; J gene: TRBJ2-7; D gene: TRBD2; V gene: TRBV19; CDR3 protein: CASSKGAGELYEQYF
clone size: -; J gene: TRBJ2-2; D gene: -; V gene: TRBV28; CDR3 protein: CASSPYPLSGELFF
clone size: -; J gene: TRBJ2-5; D gene: -; V gene: TRBV7-8; CDR3 protein: CASSFSGETQYF
clone size: -; J gene: TRBJ2-7; D gene: TRBD2; V gene: TRBV6-1; CDR3 protein: CATAGGPSYEQYF
clone size: -; J gene: TRBJ2-7; D gene: -; V gene: TRBV2; CDR3 protein: CASSVASPIISSEQYF
clone size: -; J gene: TRBJ2-1; D gene: TRBD1; V gene: TRBV12-5; CDR3 protein: CASGLVLDRGSSSYNEQFF
clone size: -; J gene: TRBJ2-5; D gene: TRBD2; V gene: TRBV7-3; CDR3 protein: CASSKAGGPETQYF
clone size: -; J gene: TRBJ2-5; D gene: TRBD1; V gene: TRBV29-1; CDR3 protein: CSADRDSQETQYF
clone size: -; J gene: TRBJ2-7; D gene: -; V gene: TRBV4-2; CDR3 protein: CASREGLTVSYEQYF
clone size: -; J gene: TRBJ1-1; D gene: -; V gene: TRBV11-3; CDR3 protein: CASGYRVNTEAFF
clone size: -; J gene: TRBJ1-2; D gene: TRBD1; V gene: TRBV28; CDR3 protein: CASMNPGTDYGYTF
clone size: -; J gene: TRBJ1-1; D gene: -; V gene: TRBV9; CDR3 protein: CASSGETGENTEAFF
clone size: -; J gene: TRBJ2-7; D gene: TRBD1; V gene: TRBV4-1; CDR3 protein: CASSQDRVPTGGTDEQYF
clone size: -; J gene: TRBJ2-5; D gene: TRBD1; V gene: TRBV9; CDR3 protein: CASSGSPGTEETQYF
clone size: -; J gene: TRBJ2-7; D gene: -; V gene: TRBV15; CDR3 protein: CATTDWRVSYEQYF
clone size: -; J gene: TRBJ2-1; D gene: TRBD2; V gene: TRBV15; CDR3 protein: CATSAQGTSGVNSYNEQFF
clone size: -; J gene: TRBJ2-2; D gene: TRBD1; V gene: TRBV6-1; CDR3 protein: CASSRTGGDTGELFF
clone size: -; J gene: TRBJ2-2; D gene: TRBD2; V gene: TRBV27; CDR3 protein: CASLGLGLAGTNTGELFF
clone size: once; J gene: TRBJ2-2; D gene: -; V gene: TRBV19; CDR3 protein: CASMGWTPGELFF
clone size: -; J gene: TRBJ2-7; D gene: -; V gene: TRBV13; CDR3 protein: CASTQSGEQYF
clone size: -; J gene: TRBJ1-2; D gene: TRBD1; V gene: TRBV18; CDR3 protein: CASSQDRGNNYGYTF
clone size: once; J gene: TRBJ2-4; D gene: -; V gene: TRBV2; CDR3 protein: CASGLAKNIQYF
clone size: -; J gene: TRBJ2-7; D gene: -; V gene: TRBV4-1; CDR3 protein: CASSQPLQSYEQYF
clone size: -; J gene: TRBJ2-1; D gene: -; V gene: TRBV7-9; CDR3 protein: CASTYRVEIRPFF
clone size: -; J gene: TRBJ2-2; D gene: -; V gene: TRBV27; CDR3 protein: CASSFAGELFF
clone size: -; J gene: TRBJ1-2; D gene: TRBD1; V gene: TRBV6-5; CDR3 protein: CASSPTRTGRGYTF
clone size: once; J gene: TRBJ1-4; D gene: -; V gene: TRBV5-5; CDR3 protein: CASSWPGNNEKLFF
clone size: -; J gene: TRBJ2-1; D gene: TRBD2; V gene: TRBV28; CDR3 protein: CASSPGGGRISYNEQFF
clone size: once; J gene: TRBJ2-1; D gene: TRBD1; V gene: TRBV7-6; CDR3 protein: CASGQGATNEQFF
clone size: -; J gene: TRBJ2-7; D gene: TRBD1; V gene: TRBV2; CDR3 protein: CAGRTGGVYEQYF
clone size: -; J gene: TRBJ1-2; D gene: -; V gene: TRBV15; CDR3 protein: CATSRDFEGVGGYTF
clone size: -; J gene: TRBJ2-5; D gene: -; V gene: TRBV6-6; CDR3 protein: CASSYIGFETQYF
clone size: -; J gene: TRBJ1-1; D gene: -; V gene: TRBV4-1; CDR3 protein: CASSVQGGGTEAFF
clone size: -; J gene: TRBJ2-5; D gene: -; V gene: TRBV5-4; CDR3 protein: CASSSGGTQYF
clone size: -; J gene: TRBJ1-6; D gene: -; V gene: TRBV30; CDR3 protein: CAWRATGSSYNSPLHF
clone size: -; J gene: TRBJ2-1; D gene: TRBD2; V gene: TRBV27; CDR3 protein: CASSMEASGWSEQFF
clone size: -; J gene: TRBJ1-2; D gene: TRBD1; V gene: TRBV25-1; CDR3 protein: CASSEGTDLRPYGYTF
clone size: -; J gene: TRBJ2-1; D gene: TRBD2; V gene: TRBV5-1; CDR3 protein: CASSLPASGGPWNEQFF
clone size: -; J gene: TRBJ2-7; D gene: TRBD1; V gene: TRBV27; CDR3 protein: CASSLWGQAYEQYF
clone size: -; J gene: TRBJ2-7; D gene: -; V gene: TRBV10-2; CDR3 protein: CASSPGAEGYEQYF
clone size: -; J gene: TRBJ2-7; D gene: TRBD1; V gene: TRBV6-1; CDR3 protein: CASSLRQGVRYEQYF
clone size: -; J gene: TRBJ1-4; D gene: -; V gene: TRBV6-5; CDR3 protein: CASGVRGDEKLFF
clone size: -; J gene: TRBJ2-5; D gene: TRBD2; V gene: TRBV4-2; CDR3 protein: CASSQDPPSGGGTQYF
clone size: -; J gene: TRBJ2-4; D gene: -; V gene: TRBV7-8; CDR3 protein: CASTQLSEMGRLLAKNIQYF
clone size: -; J gene: TRBJ1-2; D gene: -; V gene: TRBV7-8; CDR3 protein: CASSLDREGGYTF
clone size: -; J gene: TRBJ2-7; D gene: -; V gene: TRBV11-3; CDR3 protein: CASSLAGTTSSYEQYF
clone size: -; J gene: TRBJ2-1; D gene: TRBD1; V gene: TRBV2; CDR3 protein: CASKGGTGFNEQFF
clone size: once; J gene: TRBJ2-3; D gene: -; V gene: TRBV4-1; CDR3 protein: CASSQGMGADTQYF
clone size: -; J gene: TRBJ2-3; D gene: TRBD2; V gene: TRBV6-6; CDR3 protein: CASSNGLAGTADTQYF
clone size: few; J gene: TRBJ1-1; D gene: TRBD1; V gene: TRBV5-1; CDR3 protein: CASRTTGETLNTEAFF
clone size: -; J gene: TRBJ1-3; D gene: TRBD1; V gene: TRBV4-1; CDR3 protein: CASSQVRKERGLGNTIYF
clone size: -; J gene: TRBJ2-6; D gene: -; V gene: TRBV7-3; CDR3 protein: CASSIRTALSGANVLTF